The sequence of this T cell receptor beta chain was determined in a study of CD8 T cells in ankylosing spondylitis. Notes on the study in general: The study looked at matched synovial fluid samples from ankylosing spondylitis patients. Disease-linked clones were reported to be significantly enriched there. Typical of ankylosing spondylitis blood, it appeared, was a TCR beta motif of fewer than 10 highly homologous variants. Prior literature has documented some motif variants in synovial fluid and blood from reactive arthritis.

About this clonotype itself: Its antigen is unidentified.

V gave up 7 bases and J gave up 8 bases, with 14 bases separating them. Germline V lookup: CDR1 MDHEN, CDR2 SYDVKM. The CDR3 extends over 12 amino acids. As the method for making TCR beta libraries, quantitative 5'-RACE with molecular barcodes was used. TCRdb itself ran the 5' RACE reads through MiXCR, one entry per CDR3 protein. This repertoire shows hundreds of thousands of distinct CDR3 sequences, approximately 17% found once; its top ten account for approximately 1%. The sequence was collected from a male donor with ankylosing spondylitis. The source material was blood, either unsorted or a sorted T cell fraction (not recorded which). V and J are TRBV28 and TRBJ1-2; D possibly corresponds to TRBD1 (5 bases). CDR3 amino acids: CASIGGESGYTF. CDR3 bases: TGTGCCAGCATCGGGGGGGAAAGCGGCTACACCTTC.